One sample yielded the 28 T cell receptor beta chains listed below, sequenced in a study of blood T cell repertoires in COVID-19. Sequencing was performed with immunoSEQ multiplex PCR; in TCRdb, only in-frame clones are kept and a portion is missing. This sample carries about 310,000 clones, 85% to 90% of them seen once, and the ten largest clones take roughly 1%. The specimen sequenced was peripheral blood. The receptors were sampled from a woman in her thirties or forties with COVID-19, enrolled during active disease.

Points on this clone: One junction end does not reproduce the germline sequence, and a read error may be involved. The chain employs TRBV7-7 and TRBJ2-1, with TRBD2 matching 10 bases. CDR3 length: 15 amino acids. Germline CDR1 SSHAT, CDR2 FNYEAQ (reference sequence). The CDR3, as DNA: TGTGCTAGCAGCTTAGGGACTAGCGTTCTGGATGAGCAGTTCTTC. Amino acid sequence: CASSLGTSVLDEQFF.

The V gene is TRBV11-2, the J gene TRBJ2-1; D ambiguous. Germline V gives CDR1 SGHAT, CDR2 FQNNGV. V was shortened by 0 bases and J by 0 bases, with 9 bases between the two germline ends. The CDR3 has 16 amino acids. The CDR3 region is CASSLEQPSSYNEQFF. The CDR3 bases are TGTGCCAGCAGCTTAGAACAGCCCAGCTCCTACAATGAGCAGTTCTTC.

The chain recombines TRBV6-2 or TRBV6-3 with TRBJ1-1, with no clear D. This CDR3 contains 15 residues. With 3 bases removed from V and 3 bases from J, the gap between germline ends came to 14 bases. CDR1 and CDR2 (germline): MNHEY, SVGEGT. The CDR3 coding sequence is TGTGCCAGCAGTTATGGGCACACAACGTACACTGAAGCTTTCTTT. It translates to CASSYGHTTYTEAFF.

The CDR3 region is CARSLSNTGELFF. CDR3 bases: TGTGCCAGAAGCTTGTCAAACACCGGGGAGCTGTTTTTT. This sequence joins TRBV5-3 and TRBJ2-2; D ambiguous. TRBV5-3 counts as an open reading frame of uncertain function. The CDR3 is 13 amino acids. V gave up 1 base and J gave up 2 bases, with 3 bases separating them.

CDR3 residues: CASSAGTAGNTIYF. The CDR3 coding sequence is TGTGCCAGTAGTGCCGGGACAGCTGGAAACACCATATATTTT. The chain recombines TRBV19 with TRBJ1-3, with 7 bases aligning to TRBD1. Germline values: CDR1 LNHDA, CDR2 SQIVND (reference sequence). CDR3 size: 14 residues. With 5 bases clipped from V and 2 bases from J, the junction kept 3 bases outside the gene matches.

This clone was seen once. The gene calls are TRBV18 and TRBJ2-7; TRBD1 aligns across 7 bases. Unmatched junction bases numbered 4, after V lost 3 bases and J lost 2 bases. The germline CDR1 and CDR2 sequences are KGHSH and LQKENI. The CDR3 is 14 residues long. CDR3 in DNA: TGTGCCAGCTCACCTGGGACAGTAACCTACGAGCAGTACTTC. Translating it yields CASSPGTVTYEQYF.

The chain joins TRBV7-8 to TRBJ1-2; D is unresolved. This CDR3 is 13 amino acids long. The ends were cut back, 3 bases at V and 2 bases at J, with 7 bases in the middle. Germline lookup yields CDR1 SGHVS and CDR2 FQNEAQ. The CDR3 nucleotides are TGTGCCAGCAGCTTCGGGGAGAACTATGGCTACACCTTC. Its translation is CASSFGENYGYTF. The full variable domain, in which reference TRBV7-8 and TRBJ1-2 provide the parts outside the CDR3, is GAGVSQSPRYKVAKRGQDVALRCDPISGHVSLFWYQQALGQGPEFLTYFQNEAQLDKSGLPSDRFFAERPEGSVSTLKIQRTQQEDSAVYLCASSFGENYGYTFGSGTRLTVV.

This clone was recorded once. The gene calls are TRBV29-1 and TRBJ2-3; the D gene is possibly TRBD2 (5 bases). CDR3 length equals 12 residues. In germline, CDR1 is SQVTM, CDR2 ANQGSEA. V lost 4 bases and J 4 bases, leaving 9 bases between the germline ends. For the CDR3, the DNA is TGCAGCGTTGGGGGAGTGCCAGATACGCAGTATTTT. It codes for CSVGGVPDTQYF.

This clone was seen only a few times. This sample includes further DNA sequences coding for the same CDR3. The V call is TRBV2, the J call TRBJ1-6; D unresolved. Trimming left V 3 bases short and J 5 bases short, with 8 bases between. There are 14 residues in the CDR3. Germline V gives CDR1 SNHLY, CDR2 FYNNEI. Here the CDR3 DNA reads TGTGCCAGCAGTGAGGGCCGGAATAATTCACCCCTCCACTTT. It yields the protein CASSEGRNNSPLHF.

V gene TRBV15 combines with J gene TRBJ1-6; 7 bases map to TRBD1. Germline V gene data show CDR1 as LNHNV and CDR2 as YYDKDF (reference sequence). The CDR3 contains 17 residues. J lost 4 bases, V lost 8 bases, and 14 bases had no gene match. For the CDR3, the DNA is TGTGCCACCTCGAGCCCAACCGGGACAGCGTATAATTCACCCCTCCACTTT. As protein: CATSSPTGTAYNSPLHF.

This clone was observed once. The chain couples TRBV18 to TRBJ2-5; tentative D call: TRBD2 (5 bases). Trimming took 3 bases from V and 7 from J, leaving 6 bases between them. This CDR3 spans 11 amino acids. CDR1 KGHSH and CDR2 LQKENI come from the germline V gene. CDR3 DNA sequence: TGTGCCAGCTCACCCGGAGGGACCCAGTACTTC. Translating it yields CASSPGGTQYF.

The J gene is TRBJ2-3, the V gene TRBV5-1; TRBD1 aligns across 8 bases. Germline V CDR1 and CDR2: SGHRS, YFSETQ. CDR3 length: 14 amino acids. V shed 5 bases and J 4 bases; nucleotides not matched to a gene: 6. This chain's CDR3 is CASSHGQGPDTQYF. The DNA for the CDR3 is TGCGCCAGCAGTCATGGACAGGGCCCAGATACGCAGTATTTT.

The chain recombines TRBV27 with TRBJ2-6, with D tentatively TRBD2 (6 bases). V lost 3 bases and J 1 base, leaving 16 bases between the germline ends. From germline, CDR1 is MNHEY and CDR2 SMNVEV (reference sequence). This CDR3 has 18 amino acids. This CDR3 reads CASSFIGIRGSGANVLTF. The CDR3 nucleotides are TGTGCCAGCAGTTTTATAGGCATTCGGGGGTCTGGGGCCAACGTCCTGACTTTC.

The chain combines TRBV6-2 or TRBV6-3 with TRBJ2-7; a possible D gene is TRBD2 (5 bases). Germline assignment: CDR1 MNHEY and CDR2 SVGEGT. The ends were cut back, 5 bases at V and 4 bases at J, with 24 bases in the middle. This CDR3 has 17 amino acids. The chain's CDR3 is CASSIMFSSRLAYEQYF. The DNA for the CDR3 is TGTGCCAGCAGTATTATGTTTTCTAGCAGATTGGCTTACGAGCAGTACTTC.

The CDR3 DNA sequence: TGTGCCAGTAGTAGATTCTCTAGCGGGGGCCCTGGCGAGCAGTACTTC. Translation gives CASSRFSSGGPGEQYF. The rearrangement uses TRBV19 and TRBJ2-7, with 10 nucleotides matching TRBD2. The V gene's germline CDR1 is LNHDA and CDR2 SQIVND (reference sequence). J lost 6 bases, V lost 4 bases, and 12 bases had no gene match. This CDR3 contains 16 residues.

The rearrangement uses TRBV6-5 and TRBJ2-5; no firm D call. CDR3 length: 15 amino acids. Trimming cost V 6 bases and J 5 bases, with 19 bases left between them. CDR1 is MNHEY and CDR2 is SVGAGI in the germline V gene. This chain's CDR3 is CASSPPGLWSETQYF. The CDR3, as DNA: TGTGCCAGCAGCCCGCCGGGTCTTTGGTCCGAGACCCAGTACTTC.

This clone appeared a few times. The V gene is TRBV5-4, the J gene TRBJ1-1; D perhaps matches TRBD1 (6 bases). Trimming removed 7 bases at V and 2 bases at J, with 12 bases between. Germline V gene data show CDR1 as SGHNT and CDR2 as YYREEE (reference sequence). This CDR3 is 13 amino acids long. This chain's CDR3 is CASRDRPNTEAFF. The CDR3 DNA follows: TGTGCCAGCCGTGACAGGCCCAACACTGAAGCTTTCTTT.

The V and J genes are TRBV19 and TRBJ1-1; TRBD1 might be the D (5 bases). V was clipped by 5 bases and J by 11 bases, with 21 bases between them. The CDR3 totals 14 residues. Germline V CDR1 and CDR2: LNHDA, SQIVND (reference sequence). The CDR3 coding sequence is TGTGCCAGTAGTTTCCCCGGGACGGAGGGAGAGGCTTTCTTT. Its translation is CASSFPGTEGEAFF.

Here the CDR3 DNA reads TGTGCCAGCAGCCCGAACCGAGGTGAGCAGTTCTTC. Translation: CASSPNRGEQFF. The chain carries TRBV7-2 and TRBJ2-1; D remains ambiguous. With 5 bases removed from V and 9 bases from J, the gap between germline ends came to 11 bases. This CDR3 is 12 amino acids long. CDR1 SGHTA and CDR2 FQGNSA come from the germline V gene.

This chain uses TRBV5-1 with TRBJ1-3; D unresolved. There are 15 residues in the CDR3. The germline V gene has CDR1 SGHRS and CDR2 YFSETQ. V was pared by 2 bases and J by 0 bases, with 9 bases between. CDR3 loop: CASSLAANSGNTIYF. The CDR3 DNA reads TGCGCCAGCAGCTTAGCGGCCAACTCTGGAAACACCATATATTTT.

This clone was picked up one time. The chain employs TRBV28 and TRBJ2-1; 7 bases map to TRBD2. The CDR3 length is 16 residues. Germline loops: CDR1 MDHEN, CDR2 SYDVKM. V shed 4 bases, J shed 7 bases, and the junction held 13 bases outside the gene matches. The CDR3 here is CASSSEGGSISNEQFF. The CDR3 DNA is TGTGCCAGCAGTTCTGAAGGCGGGAGCATCTCGAATGAGCAGTTCTTC.

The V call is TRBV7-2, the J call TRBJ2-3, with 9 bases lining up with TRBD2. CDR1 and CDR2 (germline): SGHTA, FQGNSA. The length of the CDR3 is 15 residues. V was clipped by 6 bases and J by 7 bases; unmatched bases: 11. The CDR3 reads CASSLRGGGAYTQYF. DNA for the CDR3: TGTGCCAGCAGTCTTAGGGGCGGGGGGGCGTATACGCAGTATTTT.

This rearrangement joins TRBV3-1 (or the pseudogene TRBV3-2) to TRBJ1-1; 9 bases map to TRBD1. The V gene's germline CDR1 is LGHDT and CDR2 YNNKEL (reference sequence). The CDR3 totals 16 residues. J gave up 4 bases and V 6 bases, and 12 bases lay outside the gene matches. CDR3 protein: CASRLRTGVGSTEAFF. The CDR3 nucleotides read TGTGCCAGCAGGCTAAGGACAGGGGTAGGGAGCACTGAAGCTTTCTTT.

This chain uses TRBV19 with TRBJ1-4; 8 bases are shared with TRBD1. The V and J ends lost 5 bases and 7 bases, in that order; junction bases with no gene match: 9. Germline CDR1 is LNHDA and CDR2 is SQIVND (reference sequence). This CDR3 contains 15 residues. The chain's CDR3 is CASSSPGGQVEKLFF. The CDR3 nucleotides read TGTGCCAGTAGTTCTCCAGGGGGCCAGGTTGAAAAACTGTTTTTT.

The CDR3 region is CASSETKGATYNEQFF. The DNA for the CDR3 is TGTGCCAGCAGTGAAACTAAGGGGGCTACCTACAATGAGCAGTTCTTC. The chain carries TRBV25-1 and TRBJ2-1; TRBD1 matches at 7 bases. Germline values: CDR1 MGHDK, CDR2 SYGVNS. V trimming: 2 bases; J trimming: 2 bases; junction bases outside the gene matches: 6. The CDR3 consists of 16 residues.

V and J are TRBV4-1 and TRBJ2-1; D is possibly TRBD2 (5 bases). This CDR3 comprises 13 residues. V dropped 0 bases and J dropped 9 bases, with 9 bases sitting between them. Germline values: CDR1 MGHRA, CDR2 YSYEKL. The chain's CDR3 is CASSQDAEAEQFF. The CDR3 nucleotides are TGCGCCAGCAGCCAAGATGCGGAGGCTGAGCAGTTCTTC.

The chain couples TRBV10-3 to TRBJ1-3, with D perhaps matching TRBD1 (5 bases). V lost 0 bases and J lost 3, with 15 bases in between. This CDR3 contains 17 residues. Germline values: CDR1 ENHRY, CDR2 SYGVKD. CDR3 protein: CAISESTRVVIGNTIYF. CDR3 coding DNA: TGTGCCATCAGTGAGTCGACCAGGGTAGTAATTGGAAACACCATATATTTT.

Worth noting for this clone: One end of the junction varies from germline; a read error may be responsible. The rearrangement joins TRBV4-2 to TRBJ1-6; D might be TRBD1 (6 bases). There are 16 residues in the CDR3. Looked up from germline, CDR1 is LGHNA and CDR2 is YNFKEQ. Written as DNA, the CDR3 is TGTGCCAACAGCCAAGAAAGGCAGGGGCATAATTCACCCCTCCACTTT. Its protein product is CANSQERQGHNSPLHF.